The 13 T cell receptor beta chains below come from one sample, sequenced in a study of shared clonotypes between healthy human individuals (TCRdb year 2020). Library prep was done by the immunoSEQ multiplex PCR assay. TCRdb obtained this table from immuneACCESS and retained in-frame rearrangements with V and J assigned. These tables miss some clones; where compared with another copy, unresolved V genes account for less than half of the shortfall, and the remainder is unexplained. Present in this sample are more than 400,000 clones, approximately 78% of which were seen just once. The top ten clonotypes cover 12% of the sample. Material for sequencing was PBMCs. These TCRs come from a middle-aged woman in good health. Some clones in this sample may be carry-over from other donors' samples.

The chain couples TRBV28 to TRBJ2-2; D is unclear. There are 15 residues in the CDR3. The V end lost 3 bases, the J end lost 3 bases, and 11 bases lay between the germline ends. CDR1 and CDR2 (germline): MDHEN, SYDVKM. CDR3 DNA sequence: TGTGCCAGCAGTTTTGCTCAGATACACACCGGGGAGCTGTTTTTT. It is translated as CASSFAQIHTGELFF.

The J gene is TRBJ2-1, the V gene TRBV28, with TRBD2 identical over 8 bases. Trimming at V came to 2 bases and at J to 7 bases, leaving 7 bases not matched to a gene. The CDR3 is made up of 15 amino acids. Germline loops: CDR1 MDHEN, CDR2 SYDVKM. CDR3 loop: CASSLRTSGRNEQFF. The CDR3 DNA reads as TGTGCCAGCAGTTTACGAACTAGCGGTCGAAATGAGCAGTTCTTC. Filled out from reference TRBV28 and TRBJ2-1, the complete variable domain reads DVKVTQSSRYLVKRTGEKVFLECVQDMDHENMFWYRQDPGLGLRLIYFSYDVKMKEKGDIPEGYSVSREKKERFSLILESASTNQTSMYLCASSLRTSGRNEQFFGPGTRLTVL.

V and J are TRBV29-1 and TRBJ1-1; D ambiguous. Trimming shortened V by 4 bases and J by 3 bases, and 6 bases separated the two germline ends. The germline gives CDR1 SQVTM, CDR2 ANQGSEA. The CDR3 has 11 amino acids. The CDR3 DNA follows: TGCAGCGTTGCCATGGACACTGAAGCTTTCTTT. Translation gives CSVAMDTEAFF.

This clone was seen more than once but under ten times. The V gene is TRBV5-1, the J gene TRBJ2-3; 9 nucleotides line up with TRBD2. With 4 bases clipped from V and 0 bases from J, the junction kept 6 bases outside the gene matches. Germline V gene lookup returns CDR1 SGHRS and CDR2 YFSETQ. There are 16 residues in the CDR3. CDR3 coding DNA: TGCGCCAGCAGCACCGAGCGGGAGGCGAGCACAGATACGCAGTATTTT. Its protein product is CASSTEREASTDTQYF.

The J gene is TRBJ2-7, the V gene TRBV7-8, with D perhaps assigned TRBD1 or TRBD2 (5 bases each). The CDR3 has 14 residues. Germline CDR1 is SGHVS and CDR2 is FQNEAQ. Trimming shortened V by 5 bases and J by 2 bases, and 13 bases separated the two germline ends. As DNA, the CDR3 is TGTGCCAGCAGCACTCGGGACGGAACCTACGAGCAGTACTTC. Protein product: CASSTRDGTYEQYF.

This clone is a singleton in its sample. The chain has TRBV28 and TRBJ2-5; 9 positions agree with TRBD2. Germline-derived CDR1 and CDR2 are MDHEN and SYDVKM. The CDR3 extends over 15 amino acids. V shed 3 bases and J 2 bases; nucleotides not matched to a gene: 4. The CDR3 reads CASSFLSGGQETQYF. DNA of the CDR3: TGTGCCAGCAGTTTCCTAAGCGGGGGGCAAGAGACCCAGTACTTC.

V is TRBV5-1 and J is TRBJ2-1; TRBD1 is a possible D gene (6 bases). V lost 4 bases and J lost 8, with 13 bases in between. Germline CDR1 SGHRS, CDR2 YFSETQ. This CDR3 contains 13 residues. The CDR3 DNA reads TGCGCCAGCAGCATTCAGGGGCTGGATGAGCAGTTCTTC. This encodes CASSIQGLDEQFF. The full variable domain, rest sourced from reference TRBV5-1 and TRBJ2-1, is KAGVTQTPRYLIKTRGQQVTLSCSPISGHRSVSWYQQTPGQGLQFLFEYFSETQRNKGNFPGRFSGRQFSNSRSEMNVSTLELGDSALYLCASSIQGLDEQFFGPGTRLTVL.

The genes are TRBV18 and TRBJ2-5; D not certain. Trimming removed 0 bases from V and 5 bases from J, with 10 bases in between. Germline assignment: CDR1 KGHSH and CDR2 LQKENI. CDR3 length equals 14 residues. CDR3 sequence reads: CASSPPGLGETQYF. CDR3 nucleotides: TGTGCCAGCTCACCACCGGGTTTGGGCGAGACCCAGTACTTC.

CDR3: CASTIGALGETQYF. In nucleotides, the CDR3 is TGTGCCAGCACAATAGGGGCGCTAGGGGAGACCCAGTACTTC. The chain recombines TRBV6-6 with TRBJ2-5, with D possibly TRBD1 on 5 matching bases. Between the trimmed V and J ends, which lost 7 bases and 5 bases, there was a span of 17 bases. CDR3 size: 14 residues. Germline CDR1 MNHNY, CDR2 SVGAGI (reference sequence).

The chain employs TRBV27 and TRBJ2-7; D gene unclear. The CDR3 extends over 11 amino acids. Germline V lookup: CDR1 MNHEY, CDR2 SMNVEV (reference sequence). The germline V and J ends were trimmed by 11 bases and 4 bases, with 12 bases remaining between them. CDR3 bases: TGTGCCGAGGACCCTACTTACGAGCAGTACTTC. As protein: CAEDPTYEQYF.

The V and J genes are TRBV2 and TRBJ2-7; tentatively, D is TRBD1 (6 bases). V lost 7 bases and J 0 bases, leaving 16 bases between the germline ends. Germline V CDR1 and CDR2: SNHLY, FYNNEI. This CDR3 is built from 15 residues. This CDR3 is CASTLNRESSYEQYF. CDR3 coding DNA: TGTGCCAGCACCCTTAACAGGGAAAGCTCCTACGAGCAGTACTTC.

This chain links TRBV10-3 with TRBJ2-1; 8 bases map to TRBD2. Losses at the gene ends were 0 bases for V and 6 bases for J; bases not matched to a gene: 7. The CDR3 consists of 16 residues. Germline assignment: CDR1 ENHRY and CDR2 SYGVKD. The CDR3: CAISESSLAGLNEQFF. In DNA, the CDR3 is TGTGCCATCAGTGAGTCGAGTCTAGCGGGCCTCAATGAGCAGTTCTTC.

In DNA, the CDR3 is TGTGCCACCAGCAGAGTGACCCCCTGGGGCAATGAGCAGTTCTTC. It translates to CATSRVTPWGNEQFF. The genes are TRBV15 and TRBJ2-1; D unclear. The CDR3 consists of 15 residues. Germline V gene lookup returns CDR1 LNHNV and CDR2 YYDKDF (reference sequence). The ends were cut back, 1 base at V and 6 bases at J, with 13 bases in the middle.